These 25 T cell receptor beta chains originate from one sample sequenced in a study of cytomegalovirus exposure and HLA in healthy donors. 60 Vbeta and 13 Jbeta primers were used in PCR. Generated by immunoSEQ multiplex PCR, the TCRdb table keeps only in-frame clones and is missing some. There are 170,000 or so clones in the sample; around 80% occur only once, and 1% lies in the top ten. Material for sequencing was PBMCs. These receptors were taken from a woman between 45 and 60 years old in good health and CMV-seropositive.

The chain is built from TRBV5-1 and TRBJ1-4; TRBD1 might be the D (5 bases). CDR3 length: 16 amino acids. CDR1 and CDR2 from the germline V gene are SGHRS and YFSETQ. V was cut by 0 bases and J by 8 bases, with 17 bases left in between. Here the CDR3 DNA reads TGCGCCAGCAGCTTGGGGGCTTGGGACTTAAACGAAAAACTGTTTTTT. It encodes CASSLGAWDLNEKLFF.

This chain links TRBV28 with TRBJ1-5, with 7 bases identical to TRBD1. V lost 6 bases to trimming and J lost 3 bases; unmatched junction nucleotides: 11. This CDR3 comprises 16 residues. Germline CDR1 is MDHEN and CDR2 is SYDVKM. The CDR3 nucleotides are TGTGCCAGCAGGGGCACACAGGGGCCTCTCAATCAGCCCCAGCATTTT. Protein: CASRGTQGPLNQPQHF.

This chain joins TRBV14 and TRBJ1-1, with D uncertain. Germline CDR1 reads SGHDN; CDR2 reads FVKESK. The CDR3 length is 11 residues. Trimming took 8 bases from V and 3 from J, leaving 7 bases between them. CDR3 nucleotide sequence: TGTGCCAGCTCCTTAGACACTGAAGCTTTCTTT. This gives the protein CASSLDTEAFF. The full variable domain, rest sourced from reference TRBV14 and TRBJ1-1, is EAGVTQFPSHSVIEKGQTVTLRCDPISGHDNLYWYRRVMGKEIKFLLHFVKESKQDESGMPNNRFLAERTGGTYSTLKVQPAELEDSGVYFCASSLDTEAFFGQGTRLTVV.

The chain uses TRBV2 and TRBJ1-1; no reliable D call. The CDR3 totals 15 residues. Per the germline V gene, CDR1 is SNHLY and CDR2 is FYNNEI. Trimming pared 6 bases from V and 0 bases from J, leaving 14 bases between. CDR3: CASRDRGWLNTEAFF. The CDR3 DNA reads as TGTGCCAGCAGGGATAGAGGGTGGTTGAACACTGAAGCTTTCTTT.

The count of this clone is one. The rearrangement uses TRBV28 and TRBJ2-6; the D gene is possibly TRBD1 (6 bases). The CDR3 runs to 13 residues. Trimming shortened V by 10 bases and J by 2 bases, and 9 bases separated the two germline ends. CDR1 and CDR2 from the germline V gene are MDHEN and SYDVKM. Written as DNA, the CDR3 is TGTGCCACCAACAGGGCTGGGGCCAACGTCCTGACTTTC. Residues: CATNRAGANVLTF.

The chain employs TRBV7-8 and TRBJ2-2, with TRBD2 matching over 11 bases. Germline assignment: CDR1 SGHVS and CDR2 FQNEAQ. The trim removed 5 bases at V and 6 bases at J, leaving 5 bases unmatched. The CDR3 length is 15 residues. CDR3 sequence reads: CASSPTSGVPGELFF. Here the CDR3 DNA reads TGTGCCAGCAGCCCGACTAGCGGGGTGCCCGGGGAGCTGTTTTTT.

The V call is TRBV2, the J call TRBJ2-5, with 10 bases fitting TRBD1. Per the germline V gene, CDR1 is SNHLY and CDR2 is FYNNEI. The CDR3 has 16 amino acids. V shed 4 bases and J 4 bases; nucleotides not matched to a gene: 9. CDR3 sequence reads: CASSGGPRDRGETQYF. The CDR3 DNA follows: TGTGCCAGCAGTGGCGGACCCCGGGACAGGGGAGAGACCCAGTACTTC.

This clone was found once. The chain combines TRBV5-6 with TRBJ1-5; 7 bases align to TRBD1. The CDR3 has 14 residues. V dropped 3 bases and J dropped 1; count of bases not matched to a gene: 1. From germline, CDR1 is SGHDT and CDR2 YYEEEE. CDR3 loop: CASSWGQSNQPQHF. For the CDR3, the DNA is TGTGCCAGCAGCTGGGGACAGAGCAATCAGCCCCAGCATTTT.

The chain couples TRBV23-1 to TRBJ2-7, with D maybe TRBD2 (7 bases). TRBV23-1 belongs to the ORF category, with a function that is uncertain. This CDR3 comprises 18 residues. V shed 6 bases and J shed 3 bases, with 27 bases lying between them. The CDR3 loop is CASSPRDIRWLADYEQYF. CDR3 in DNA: TGCGCCAGCAGCCCCCGGGACATACGATGGCTAGCGGACTACGAGCAGTACTTC.

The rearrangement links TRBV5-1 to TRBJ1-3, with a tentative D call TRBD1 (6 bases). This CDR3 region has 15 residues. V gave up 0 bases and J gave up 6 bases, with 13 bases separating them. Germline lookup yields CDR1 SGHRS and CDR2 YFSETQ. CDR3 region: CASSLDSRGANTIYF. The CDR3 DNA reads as TGCGCCAGCAGCTTGGATTCCAGGGGCGCAAACACCATATATTTT.

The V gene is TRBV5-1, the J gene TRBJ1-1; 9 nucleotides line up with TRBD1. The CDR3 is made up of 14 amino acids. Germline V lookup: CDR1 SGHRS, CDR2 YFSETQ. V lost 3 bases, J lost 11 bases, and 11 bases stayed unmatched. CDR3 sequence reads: CASSSSRDRVRAFF. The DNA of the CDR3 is TGCGCCAGCAGCTCGTCCCGGGACAGGGTACGGGCTTTCTTT.

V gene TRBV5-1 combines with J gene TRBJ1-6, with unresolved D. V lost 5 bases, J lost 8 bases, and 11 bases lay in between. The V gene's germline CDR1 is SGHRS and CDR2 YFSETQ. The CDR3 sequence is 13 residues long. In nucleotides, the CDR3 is TGCGCCAGCAGATTCGATCCGGATTCACCCCTCCACTTT. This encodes CASRFDPDSPLHF.

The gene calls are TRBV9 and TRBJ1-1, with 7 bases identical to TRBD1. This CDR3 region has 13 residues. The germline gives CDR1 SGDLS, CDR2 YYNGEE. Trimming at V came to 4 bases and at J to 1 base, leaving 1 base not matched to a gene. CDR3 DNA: TGTGCCAGCAGCCAGGGGGGGAACACTGAAGCTTTCTTT. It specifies CASSQGGNTEAFF.

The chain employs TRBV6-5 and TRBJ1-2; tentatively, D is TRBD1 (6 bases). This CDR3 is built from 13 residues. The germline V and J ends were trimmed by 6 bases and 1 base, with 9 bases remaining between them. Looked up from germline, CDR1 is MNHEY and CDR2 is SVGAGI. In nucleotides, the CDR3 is TGTGCCAGCAGCTTGGACAGTAACTATGGCTACACCTTC. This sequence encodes CASSLDSNYGYTF.

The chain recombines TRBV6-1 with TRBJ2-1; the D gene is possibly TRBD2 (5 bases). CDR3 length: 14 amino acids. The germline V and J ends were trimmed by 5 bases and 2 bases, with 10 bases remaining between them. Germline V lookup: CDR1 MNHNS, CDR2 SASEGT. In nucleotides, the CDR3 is TGTGCCAGCAGTCGGGGAATCCCCTACAATGAGCAGTTCTTC. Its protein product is CASSRGIPYNEQFF.

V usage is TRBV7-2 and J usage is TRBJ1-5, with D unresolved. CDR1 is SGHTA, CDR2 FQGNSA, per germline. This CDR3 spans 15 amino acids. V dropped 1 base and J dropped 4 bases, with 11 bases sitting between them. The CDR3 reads CASSLGSRLNQPQHF. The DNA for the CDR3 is TGTGCCAGCAGCTTAGGATCCAGGCTAAATCAGCCCCAGCATTTT.

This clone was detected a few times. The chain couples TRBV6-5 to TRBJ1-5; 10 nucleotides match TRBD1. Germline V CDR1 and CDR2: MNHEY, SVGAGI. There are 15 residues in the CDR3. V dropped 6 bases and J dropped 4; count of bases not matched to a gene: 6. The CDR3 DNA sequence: TGTGCCAGCAGCCAGGACAGGGGGTCTAATCAGCCCCAGCATTTT. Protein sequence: CASSQDRGSNQPQHF.

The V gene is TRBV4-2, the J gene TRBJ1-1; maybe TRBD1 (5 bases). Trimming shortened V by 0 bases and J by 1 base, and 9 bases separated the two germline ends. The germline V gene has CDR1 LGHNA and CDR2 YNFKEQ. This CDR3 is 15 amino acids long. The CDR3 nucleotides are TGTGCCAGCAGCCAAGATGTGGGGGGGAACACTGAAGCTTTCTTT. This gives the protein CASSQDVGGNTEAFF.

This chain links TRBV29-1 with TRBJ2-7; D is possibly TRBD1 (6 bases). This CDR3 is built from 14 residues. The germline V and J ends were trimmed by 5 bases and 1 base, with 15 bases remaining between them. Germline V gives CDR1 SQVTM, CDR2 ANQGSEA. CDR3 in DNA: TGCAGCGTTAGACAGGACGGACTGTCCTACGAGCAGTACTTC. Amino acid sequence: CSVRQDGLSYEQYF.

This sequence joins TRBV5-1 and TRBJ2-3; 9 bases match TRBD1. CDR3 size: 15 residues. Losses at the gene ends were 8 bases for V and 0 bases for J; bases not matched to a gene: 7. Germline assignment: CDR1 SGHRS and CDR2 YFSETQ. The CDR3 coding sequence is TGCGCCAGTCACCCCGGGACAGGGAGCACAGATACGCAGTATTTT. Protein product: CASHPGTGSTDTQYF.

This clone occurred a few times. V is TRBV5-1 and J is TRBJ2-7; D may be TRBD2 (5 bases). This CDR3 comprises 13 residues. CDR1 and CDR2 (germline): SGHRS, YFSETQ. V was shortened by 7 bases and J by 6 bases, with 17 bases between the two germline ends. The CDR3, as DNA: TGCGCCAGCGGCCGGGGTGTGAATGTCGAGCAGTACTTC. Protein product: CASGRGVNVEQYF. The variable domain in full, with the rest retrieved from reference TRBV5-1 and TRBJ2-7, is KAGVTQTPRYLIKTRGQQVTLSCSPISGHRSVSWYQQTPGQGLQFLFEYFSETQRNKGNFPGRFSGRQFSNSRSEMNVSTLELGDSALYLCASGRGVNVEQYFGPGTRLTVT.

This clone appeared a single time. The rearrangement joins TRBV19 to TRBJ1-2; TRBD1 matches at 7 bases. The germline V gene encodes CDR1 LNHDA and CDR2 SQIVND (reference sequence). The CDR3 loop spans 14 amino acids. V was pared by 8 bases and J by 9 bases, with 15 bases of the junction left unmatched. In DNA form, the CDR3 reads TGTGCCAGTCACCCTCGGACAGGCAGTCCTAGCTACACCTTC. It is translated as CASHPRTGSPSYTF.

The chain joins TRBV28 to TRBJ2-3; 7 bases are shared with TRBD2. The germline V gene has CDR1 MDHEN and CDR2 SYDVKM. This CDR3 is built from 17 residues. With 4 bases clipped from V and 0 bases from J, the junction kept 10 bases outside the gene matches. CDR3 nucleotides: TGTGCCAGCAGTTCCGCTAGTGCGGGGGATAGCACAGATACGCAGTATTTT. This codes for CASSSASAGDSTDTQYF.

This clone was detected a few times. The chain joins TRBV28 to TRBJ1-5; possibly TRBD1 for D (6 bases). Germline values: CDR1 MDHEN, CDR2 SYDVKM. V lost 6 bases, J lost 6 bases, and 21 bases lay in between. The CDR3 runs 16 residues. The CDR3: CASRPGRTGQGQPQHF. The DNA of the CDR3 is TGTGCCAGCAGACCCGGCCGTACAGGGCAGGGTCAGCCCCAGCATTTT.

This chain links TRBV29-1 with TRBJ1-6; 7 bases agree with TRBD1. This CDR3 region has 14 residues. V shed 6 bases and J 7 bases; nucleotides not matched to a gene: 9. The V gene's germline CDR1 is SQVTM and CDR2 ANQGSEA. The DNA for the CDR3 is TGCAGCGTGCGGACCTCGGGACAGAATTCACCCCTCCACTTT. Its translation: CSVRTSGQNSPLHF.